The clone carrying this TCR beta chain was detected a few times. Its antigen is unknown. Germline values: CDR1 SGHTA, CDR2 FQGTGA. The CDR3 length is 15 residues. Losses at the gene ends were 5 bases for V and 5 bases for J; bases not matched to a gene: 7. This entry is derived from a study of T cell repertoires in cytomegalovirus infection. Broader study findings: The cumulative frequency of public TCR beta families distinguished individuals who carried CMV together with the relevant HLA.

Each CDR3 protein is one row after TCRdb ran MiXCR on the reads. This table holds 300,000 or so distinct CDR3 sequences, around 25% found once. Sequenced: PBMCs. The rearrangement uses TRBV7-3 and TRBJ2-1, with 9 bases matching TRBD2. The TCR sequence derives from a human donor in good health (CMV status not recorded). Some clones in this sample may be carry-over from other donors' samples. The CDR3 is CASSPLAGNNNEQFF. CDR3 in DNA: TGTGCCAGCAGCCCTCTAGCGGGGAACAACAATGAGCAGTTCTTC.